This T cell receptor beta chain was captured by sequencing in a study of cytomegalovirus exposure and HLA in healthy donors. Study results and limitations: Indistinguishability led to the exclusion of some V segments, TRBV6-2 and TRBV6-3 included.

60 Vbeta and 13 Jbeta primers were used in PCR. Measured with immunoSEQ multiplex PCR; TCRdb has only the in-frame clones, and not every one. The table includes under 200,000 clones, about 77% detected once. The sample holds one count of this clone. The antigen is unknown. The CDR3 is made up of 16 amino acids. Trimming at V came to 3 bases and at J to 3 bases, leaving 8 bases not matched to a gene. The V gene's germline CDR1 is SGHDT and CDR2 YYEEEE. The sequence derives from a woman in her 40s in good health and CMV-seropositive. This chain uses TRBV5-6 with TRBJ2-1; TRBD1 matches 8 bases. Sequencing input: PBMCs. CDR3 protein: CASSSPTGQGYNEQFF. CDR3 DNA sequence: TGTGCCAGCAGCTCCCCCACCGGACAGGGCTACAATGAGCAGTTCTTC.